These T cell receptor beta chains were read from a single sample in a study of cytomegalovirus exposure and HLA in healthy donors. Repertoires were generated with immunoSEQ multiplex PCR, while TCRdb's copy carries only in-frame clones and drops some. The sample gives about 180,000 clones, roughly 80% of which show up once; over 4.5% is in the top ten. Material for sequencing was PBMCs. Receptor source: a woman younger than 35 in good health and CMV-seropositive. CDR3s leave out the opening cysteine and the closing phenylalanine or tryptophan.

V gene: TRBV6-1
J gene: TRBJ2-7
CDR3 protein: ASSEVSPSRQY

V gene: TRBV2
J gene: TRBJ2-3
CDR3 protein: ASSATSGGAYTQY

V gene: TRBV2
J gene: TRBJ2-7
CDR3 protein: ASSEGRGLYEQY

V gene: TRBV7-2
J gene: TRBJ2-5
CDR3 protein: ASSLGYRTSGGYQETQY

V gene: TRBV2
J gene: TRBJ2-1
CDR3 protein: ASSAELATIEQF

V gene: TRBV6-4
J gene: TRBJ2-1
CDR3 protein: ASSQLAGENDEQF

V gene: TRBV7-9
J gene: TRBJ2-3
CDR3 protein: ASPRTGDPTSTDTQY

V gene: TRBV11-3
J gene: TRBJ2-7
CDR3 protein: ASKPGTSDSYEQY

V gene: TRBV7-2
J gene: TRBJ2-3
CDR3 protein: ASSRHEYRGADTQY

V gene: TRBV5-1
J gene: TRBJ2-4
CDR3 protein: ASSLDGTGRNIQY

V gene: TRBV5-4
J gene: TRBJ1-1
CDR3 protein: ASSLVGAKNTEAF

V gene: TRBV5-6
J gene: TRBJ2-5
CDR3 protein: ASSPGSTFQETQY

V gene: TRBV7-8
J gene: TRBJ2-4
CDR3 protein: ASSKELAGPLRGKNIQY

V gene: TRBV11-2
J gene: TRBJ2-7
CDR3 protein: ASSFERGGFPYEQY

V gene: TRBV5-1
J gene: TRBJ2-5
CDR3 protein: ASSFGPNELEAQY

V gene: TRBV11-2
J gene: TRBJ2-7
CDR3 protein: ASRPIAGTSSYEQY

V gene: TRBV10-3
J gene: TRBJ1-2
CDR3 protein: AISESDNYGGYT

V gene: TRBV5-6
J gene: TRBJ1-4
CDR3 protein: ASSLAGEWEKLF

V gene: TRBV5-1
J gene: TRBJ2-1
CDR3 protein: ASSPVSPGVRSDEQF

V gene: TRBV5-4
J gene: TRBJ1-2
CDR3 protein: ASSLGGGPDNYGYT

V gene: TRBV9
J gene: TRBJ1-2
CDR3 protein: ARPLTGQLEYGYT

V gene: TRBV4-1
J gene: -
CDR3 protein: ASSQLTRGNYEQY

V gene: TRBV7-2
J gene: TRBJ2-7
CDR3 protein: ASSLGQGAYEQY

V gene: TRBV11-3
J gene: TRBJ2-6
CDR3 protein: ASSRDSQGHSGANVLT

V gene: TRBV7-6
J gene: TRBJ2-5
CDR3 protein: ATELIAGGETQY

V gene: TRBV11-2
J gene: TRBJ2-3
CDR3 protein: ASSLRGPGGAADTQY

V gene: TRBV12-2
J gene: TRBJ2-1
CDR3 protein: ASRLGLGTGVHEQF

V gene: TRBV28
J gene: TRBJ1-2
CDR3 protein: AIEGLYGYT

V gene: TRBV7-9
J gene: TRBJ2-7
CDR3 protein: ASSLPEAGQY

V gene: TRBV9
J gene: TRBJ1-2
CDR3 protein: ASSRQGQTAYGYT

V gene: TRBV28
J gene: TRBJ2-1
CDR3 protein: ASSGRGASGAHEQF

V gene: TRBV11-1
J gene: TRBJ2-5
CDR3 protein: ASSPEGQETQY

V gene: TRBV19
J gene: TRBJ2-1
CDR3 protein: ASSIRGDRGLGGGTYNEQF

V gene: TRBV28
J gene: TRBJ1-6
CDR3 protein: ASRPSAGQGFYNSPLH

V gene: TRBV15
J gene: TRBJ2-3
CDR3 protein: ATSRTSGRTDTQY

V gene: TRBV5-8
J gene: TRBJ2-7
CDR3 protein: ASGLQSSYEQY

V gene: TRBV5-4
J gene: TRBJ1-6
CDR3 protein: ASSLLVGQENSPLH